This T cell receptor beta chain was retrieved from a study of OX40 agonist ivuxolimab in advanced cancers. Patients who had autoimmune disease history or got systemic immunosuppression were left out. Blood got drawn at baseline, again on cycle 4 day 1, and then on cycle 7 day 1. CDR3 size: 16 residues. Looked up from germline, CDR1 is WSHSY and CDR2 is SAAADI. V trimming: 7 bases; J trimming: 4 bases; junction bases outside the gene matches: 14. Regarding the study as a whole: Clonal expansion was seen in CD4+ and CD8+ blood T cells by week 6 at 0.1 to 3.0 mg/kg. Some patients who did not respond also had low normalized T-cell clonal expansion.

This clone has more than one count but fewer than ten. Its antigen is not identified. TCRdb keeps only in-frame clones here, not all; method: immunoSEQ multiplex PCR. The sample records some 66,000 clones, roughly 81% being singletons. This specimen consisted of CD4+ or CD8+ T cells sorted from blood, obtained in a trial of the OX40 agonist ivuxolimab. This TCR derives from an adult with an advanced solid tumor such as melanoma, head and neck, liver or kidney cancer. This sequence joins TRBV10-2 and TRBJ1-1; TRBD1 matches at 8 bases. CDR3 protein: CASITGAGGRGTEAFF. The CDR3 coding sequence is TGCGCCAGCATTACGGGGGCAGGGGGCCGCGGCACTGAAGCTTTCTTT.